This TCR beta chain comes out of a study of T cell responses to AZD1222 COVID-19 vaccine. Study at large: Whether given at about 4 or about 12 weeks, second doses were pooled. Study-level results: There were mostly white British donors and more females than males, and clonal diversity was possibly underestimated. Baseline seropositivity characterized only a handful of AZD1222 recipients. Spike-specific TCR breadth rose after two AZD1222 doses, and depth rose as well.

CDR3 size: 13 residues. Trimming stripped 6 bases from V and 6 bases from J, with 11 bases between. A word on this clone: Its antigen is not identified.

Assay used: immunoSEQ multiplex PCR; TCRdb lists only in-frame clones, some missing. The sample records 130,000 or so clones, 90% to 95% being singletons. The clonotype comes from an adult in good health. Sequencing used peripheral blood, obtained on day 0 of AZD1222 vaccination. The V gene is TRBV12-3 or TRBV12-4, the J gene TRBJ2-2; D is ambiguous. The CDR3 DNA sequence: TGTGCCAGCAGAGAAGGTTCGGCCGGGGAGCTGTTTTTT. It specifies CASREGSAGELFF.